These 9 T cell receptor beta chains originate from one sample sequenced in a study of cytomegalovirus exposure and HLA in healthy donors. TCRdb keeps only in-frame clones here, not all; method: immunoSEQ multiplex PCR. This sample carries over 85,000 clones, almost 85% of them seen once, and the ten largest clones take roughly an eighth. Sequencing was carried out using PBMCs. These TCRs come from a woman under 30 in good health and CMV-seropositive.

Points on this clone: One junction end does not reproduce the germline sequence, and a read error may be involved. CDR3 region: CASSEETSGGNNEQFF. The CDR3 DNA reads TGTGCCAGCAGCGAAGAGACTAGCGGGGGAAACAATGAGCAGTTCTTC. The rearrangement joins TRBV4-2 to TRBJ2-1, with 12 bases identical to TRBD2. CDR3 size: 16 residues. The germline V gene has CDR1 LGHNA and CDR2 YNFKEQ.

The rearrangement uses TRBV4-1 and TRBJ1-6; D unresolved. Germline V lookup: CDR1 MGHRA, CDR2 YSYEKL. CDR3 length: 17 residues. Trimming took off 1 base at V and 6 bases at J, with 16 bases between the two ends. This chain's CDR3 is CASSQGILGRVNSPLHF. CDR3 sequence (DNA): TGCGCCAGCAGCCAAGGGATTCTAGGCAGAGTTAATTCACCCCTCCACTTT.

CDR3 amino acids: CASSVESGGGYEQFF. DNA of the CDR3: TGTGCCAGCAGCGTAGAGTCAGGGGGCGGGTATGAGCAGTTCTTC. The genes are TRBV9 and TRBJ2-1; 8 bases are a match to TRBD1. The CDR3 consists of 15 residues. Germline V gives CDR1 SGDLS, CDR2 YYNGEE. J lost 8 bases, V lost 0 bases, and 7 bases had no gene match.

The V and J genes are TRBV28 and TRBJ1-4, with TRBD1 matching 9 bases. This CDR3 spans 13 amino acids. V dropped 6 bases and J dropped 4; count of bases not matched to a gene: 0. Looked up from germline, CDR1 is MDHEN and CDR2 is SYDVKM. In DNA form, the CDR3 reads TGTGCCAGCAGGACAGGGGGTAATGAAAAACTGTTTTTT. Translating it yields CASRTGGNEKLFF.

V gene TRBV4-2 combines with J gene TRBJ2-3; 8 bases align to TRBD2. The CDR3 covers 16 residues. Looked up from germline, CDR1 is LGHNA and CDR2 is YNFKEQ. V was pared by 5 bases and J by 4 bases, with 11 bases of the junction left unmatched. The CDR3 nucleotides read TGTGCCAGCAGCGCAAGCCGGGGGGGTGGGGCAGATACGCAGTATTTT. As protein: CASSASRGGGADTQYF.

The chain combines TRBV7-2 with TRBJ2-5; 11 bases are shared with TRBD2. J was trimmed by 4 bases and V by 4 bases; bases with no gene match: 8. Germline CDR1 reads SGHTA; CDR2 reads FQGNSA. This CDR3 spans 16 amino acids. CDR3 in amino acids: CASSSAVAGGGETQYF. The CDR3 coding sequence is TGTGCCAGCAGCTCTGCTGTAGCGGGGGGGGGAGAGACCCAGTACTTC. The complete variable domain, with remaining parts taken from reference TRBV7-2 and TRBJ2-5, reads GAGVSQSPSNKVTEKGKDVELRCDPISGHTALYWYRQSLGQGLEFLIYFQGNSAPDKSGLPSDRFSAERTGGSVSTLTIQRTQQEDSAVYLCASSSAVAGGGETQYFGPGTRLLVL.

This chain joins TRBV7-9 and TRBJ1-3, with TRBD1 as a possible D gene (5 bases). This CDR3 is built from 15 residues. Looked up from germline, CDR1 is SEHNR and CDR2 is FQNEAQ (reference sequence). The V gene lost 2 bases and the J gene lost 4 bases, with 12 bases spanning the gap. CDR3 sequence reads: CASSLRGIKGNTIYF. In DNA, the CDR3 is TGTGCCAGCAGCTTACGGGGGATTAAGGGAAACACCATATATTTT.

The chain uses TRBV28 and TRBJ2-7; D possibly corresponds to TRBD2 (6 bases). Trimming removed 6 bases at V and 0 bases at J, with 12 bases between. The CDR3 totals 14 residues. The germline V gene has CDR1 MDHEN and CDR2 SYDVKM. CDR3 nucleotide sequence: TGTGCCAGCAGACCTCACGGGAGCTCCTACGAGCAGTACTTC. This encodes CASRPHGSSYEQYF.

This clone appeared once. For the CDR3, the DNA is TGTGCCAGCAGTTTGGCAGCGGGGGGGTTTGGTGGTGAGCAGTTCTTC. Translated: CASSLAAGGFGGEQFF. The J gene is TRBJ2-1, the V gene TRBV28; 10 bases align to TRBD2. In germline, CDR1 is MDHEN, CDR2 SYDVKM. This CDR3 is built from 16 residues. V lost 3 bases to trimming and J lost 9 bases; unmatched junction nucleotides: 11.